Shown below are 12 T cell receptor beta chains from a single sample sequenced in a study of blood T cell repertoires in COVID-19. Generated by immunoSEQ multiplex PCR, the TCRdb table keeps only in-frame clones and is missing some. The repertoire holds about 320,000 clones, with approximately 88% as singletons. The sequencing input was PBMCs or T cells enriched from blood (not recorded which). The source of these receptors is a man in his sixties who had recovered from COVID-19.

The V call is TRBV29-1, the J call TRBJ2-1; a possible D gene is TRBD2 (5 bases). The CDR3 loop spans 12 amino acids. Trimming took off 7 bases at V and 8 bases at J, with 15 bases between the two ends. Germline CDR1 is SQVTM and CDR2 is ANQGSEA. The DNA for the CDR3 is TGCAGCGCCACCCTTGGGAGAGATGAGCAGTTCTTC. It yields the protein CSATLGRDEQFF.

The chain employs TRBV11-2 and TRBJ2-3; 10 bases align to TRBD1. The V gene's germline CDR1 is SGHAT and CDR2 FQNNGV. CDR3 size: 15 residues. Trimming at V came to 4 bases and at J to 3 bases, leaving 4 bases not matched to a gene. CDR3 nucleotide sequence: TGTGCCAGCAGCTATAGGACAGGGGGGACAGATACGCAGTATTTT. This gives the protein CASSYRTGGTDTQYF. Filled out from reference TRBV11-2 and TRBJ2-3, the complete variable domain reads EAGVAQSPRYKIIEKRQSVAFWCNPISGHATLYWYQQILGQGPKLLIQFQNNGVVDDSQLPKDRFSAERLKGVDSTLKIQPAKLEDSAVYLCASSYRTGGTDTQYFGPGTRLTVL.

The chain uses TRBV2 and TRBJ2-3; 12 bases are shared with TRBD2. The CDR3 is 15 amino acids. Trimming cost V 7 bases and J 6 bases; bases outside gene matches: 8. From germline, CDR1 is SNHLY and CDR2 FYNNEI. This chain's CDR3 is CASTRLAGEGDTQYF. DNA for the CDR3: TGTGCCAGCACACGACTAGCGGGAGAGGGTGATACGCAGTATTTT. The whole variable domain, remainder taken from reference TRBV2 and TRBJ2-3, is EPEVTQTPSHQVTQMGQEVILRCVPISNHLYFYWYRQILGQKVEFLVSFYNNEISEKSEIFDDQFSVERPDGSNFTLKIRSTKLEDSAMYFCASTRLAGEGDTQYFGPGTRLTVL.

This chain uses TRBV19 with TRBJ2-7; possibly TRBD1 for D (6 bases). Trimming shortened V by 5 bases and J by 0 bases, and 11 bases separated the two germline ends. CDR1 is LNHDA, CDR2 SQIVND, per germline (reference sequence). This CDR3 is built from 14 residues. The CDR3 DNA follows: TGTGCCAGTAGTCAAACAGGGTACTCCTACGAGCAGTACTTC. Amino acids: CASSQTGYSYEQYF.

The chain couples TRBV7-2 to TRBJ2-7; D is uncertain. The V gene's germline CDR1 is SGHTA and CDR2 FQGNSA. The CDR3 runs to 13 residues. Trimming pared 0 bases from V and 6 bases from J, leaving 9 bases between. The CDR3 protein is CASSLAPGSEQYF. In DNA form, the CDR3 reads TGTGCCAGCAGCTTAGCGCCAGGAAGCGAGCAGTACTTC.

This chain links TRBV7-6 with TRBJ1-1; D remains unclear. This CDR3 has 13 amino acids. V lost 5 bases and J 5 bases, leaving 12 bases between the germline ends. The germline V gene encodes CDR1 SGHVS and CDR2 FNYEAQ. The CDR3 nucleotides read TGTGCCAGCAGCCCTTGGGGAGGGACTGAAGCTTTCTTT. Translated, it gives CASSPWGGTEAFF.

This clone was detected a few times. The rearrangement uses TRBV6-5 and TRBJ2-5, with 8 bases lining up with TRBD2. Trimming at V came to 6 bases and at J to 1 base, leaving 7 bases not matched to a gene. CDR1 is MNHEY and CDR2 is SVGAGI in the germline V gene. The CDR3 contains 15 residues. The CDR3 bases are TGTGCCAGCAGAATGAGCGGGAGCACCCAAGAGACCCAGTACTTC. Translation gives CASRMSGSTQETQYF.

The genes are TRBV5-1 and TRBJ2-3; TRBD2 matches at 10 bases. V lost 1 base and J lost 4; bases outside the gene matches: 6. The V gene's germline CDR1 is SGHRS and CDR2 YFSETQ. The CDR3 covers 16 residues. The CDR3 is CASSLTLAGDSDTQYF. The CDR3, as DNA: TGCGCCAGCAGCTTGACGCTAGCGGGAGATTCAGATACGCAGTATTTT.

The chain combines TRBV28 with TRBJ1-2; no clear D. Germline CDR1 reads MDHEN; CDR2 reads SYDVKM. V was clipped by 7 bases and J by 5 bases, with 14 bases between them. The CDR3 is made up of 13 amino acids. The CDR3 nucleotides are TGTGCCAGCATCTTACGTTCCGGTTATGGCTACACCTTC. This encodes CASILRSGYGYTF.

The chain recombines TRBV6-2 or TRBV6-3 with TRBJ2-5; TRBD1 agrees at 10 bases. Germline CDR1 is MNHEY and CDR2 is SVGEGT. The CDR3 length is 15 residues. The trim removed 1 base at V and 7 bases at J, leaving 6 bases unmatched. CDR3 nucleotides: TGTGCCAGCAGTTACTTCGGACAGGGGGTATGGACCCAGTACTTC. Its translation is CASSYFGQGVWTQYF.

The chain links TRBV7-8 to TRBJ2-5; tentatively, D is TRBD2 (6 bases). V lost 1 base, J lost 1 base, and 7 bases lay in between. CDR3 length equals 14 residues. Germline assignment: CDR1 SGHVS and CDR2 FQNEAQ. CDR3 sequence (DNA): TGTGCCAGCAGCTTAGTAGCGGCCCAAGAGACCCAGTACTTC. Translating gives CASSLVAAQETQYF.

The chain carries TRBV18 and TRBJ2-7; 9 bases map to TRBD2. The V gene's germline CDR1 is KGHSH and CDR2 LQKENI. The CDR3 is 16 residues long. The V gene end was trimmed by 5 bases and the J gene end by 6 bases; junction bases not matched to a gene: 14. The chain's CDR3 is CASSSLGGRAEAEQYF. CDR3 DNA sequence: TGTGCCAGCTCATCCCTAGGCGGGAGGGCCGAGGCCGAGCAGTACTTC.